These 32 T cell receptor beta chains share one sample of origin, sequenced in a study of beta chain features in type 1 diabetes. Expressed TCRB transcripts were sequenced because the entire RNA isolate underwent reverse transcription. Sequencing was performed with immunoSEQ multiplex PCR; in TCRdb, only in-frame clones are kept and a portion is missing. Of more than 250,000 clones in the sample, roughly 22% were seen once. The study's findings and limits: Significant though moderate, a shortening of TCRB CDR3s appeared in all four CD4+ subsets of Type 1 diabetes patients.

Their antigen targets remain unknown. The specimen was naive CD4+ T cells from blood. The source of these receptors is a woman aged 35 to 49 with type 1 diabetes.

The chain has TRBV9 and TRBJ2-1; D unclear. V dropped 0 bases and J dropped 5 bases, with 6 bases sitting between them. In germline, CDR1 is SGDLS, CDR2 YYNGEE. CDR3 size: 13 residues. This CDR3 is CASSVVPDNEQFF. The DNA of the CDR3 is TGTGCCAGCAGCGTAGTACCGGACAATGAGCAGTTCTTC.

The J gene is TRBJ2-1, the V gene TRBV5-1, with D possibly TRBD2 on 5 matching bases. Trimming removed 7 bases from V and 6 bases from J, with 17 bases in between. CDR1 and CDR2 from the germline V gene are SGHRS and YFSETQ. The CDR3 runs 14 residues. The CDR3 loop is CASSNLIASNEQFF. For the CDR3, the DNA is TGCGCCAGCTCCAATTTAATAGCGAGCAATGAGCAGTTCTTC.

The chain joins TRBV14 to TRBJ1-2; D possibly corresponds to TRBD1 (6 bases). CDR3 length: 15 residues. Per germline, CDR1 SGHDN and CDR2 FVKESK. Trimming left V 1 base short and J 5 bases short, with 14 bases between. DNA for the CDR3: TGTGCCAGCAGCCAAGGGACAGCCCCTCGGTATGGCTACACCTTC. This gives the protein CASSQGTAPRYGYTF.

A few counts support this clone. The V call is TRBV20-1, the J call TRBJ2-5; D gene unclear. The ends were cut back, 6 bases at V and 5 bases at J, with 10 bases in the middle. Germline V gives CDR1 DFQATT, CDR2 SNEGSKA (reference sequence). CDR3 length: 11 amino acids. The CDR3 spells CSAIVSETQYF. The CDR3 DNA reads TGCAGTGCCATAGTAAGCGAGACCCAGTACTTC.

This clone appeared a few times. The chain uses TRBV4-1 and TRBJ1-5; D unresolved. The CDR3 has 13 residues. V was trimmed by 0 bases and J by 7 bases, leaving 7 bases between them. CDR1 is MGHRA and CDR2 is YSYEKL in the germline V gene. The CDR3 bases are TGCGCCAGCAGCCAAGATTGGGCGCAGCCCCAGCATTTT. Protein product: CASSQDWAQPQHF.

V is TRBV5-1 and J is TRBJ1-1; D remains ambiguous. V was shortened by 0 bases and J by 6 bases, with 9 bases between the two germline ends. This CDR3 spans 13 amino acids. Germline CDR1 SGHRS, CDR2 YFSETQ. As DNA, the CDR3 is TGCGCCAGCAGCTTGGTGAGCGGGGCTGAAGCTTTCTTT. Its translation: CASSLVSGAEAFF.

This chain links TRBV4-3 with TRBJ1-2; D uncertain. The CDR3 runs to 14 residues. Trimming removed 1 base at V and 7 bases at J, with 13 bases between. Germline V gene data show CDR1 as LGHNA and CDR2 as YSLEER. The CDR3 here is CASSQGSGEGGYTF. The CDR3 bases are TGCGCCAGCAGCCAAGGTTCGGGTGAAGGTGGCTACACCTTC.

This clone came up a few times. DNA of the CDR3: TGTGCCAGCTCACAAGGGACTAGCGGGTACGAGCAGTACTTC. Its translation: CASSQGTSGYEQYF. The chain is built from TRBV18 and TRBJ2-7; 12 bases line up with TRBD2. The CDR3 totals 14 residues. V shed 4 bases and J 4 bases; nucleotides not matched to a gene: 2. Germline loops: CDR1 KGHSH, CDR2 LQKENI.

J is TRBJ1-5 and V is TRBV6-6, with 8 bases that match TRBD1. The trim removed 5 bases at V and 7 bases at J, leaving 10 bases unmatched. CDR1 MNHNY and CDR2 SVGAGI come from the germline V gene (reference sequence). This CDR3 has 15 amino acids. This chain's CDR3 is CASSHRTGNMQPQHF. For the CDR3, the DNA is TGTGCCAGCAGTCACCGGACAGGGAATATGCAGCCCCAGCATTTT.

The V and J genes are TRBV5-4 and TRBJ1-1, with a tentative D call TRBD1 (5 bases). Trimming stripped 0 bases from V and 3 bases from J, with 6 bases between. The CDR3 is 13 residues long. Germline-derived CDR1 and CDR2 are SGHNT and YYREEE (reference sequence). The CDR3 here is CASSLARDTEAFF. CDR3 nucleotide sequence: TGTGCCAGCAGCTTGGCCAGGGACACTGAAGCTTTCTTT.

This clone was seen a handful of times. The chain recombines TRBV29-1 with TRBJ1-4; a weak D match, TRBD1 (6 bases). V lost 4 bases to trimming and J lost 2 bases, with 14 bases between them. CDR1 and CDR2 (germline): SQVTM, ANQGSEA. The CDR3 has 15 residues. The CDR3 bases are TGCAGCGTTGCGCAGGGGACGACGACTAATGAAAAACTGTTTTTT. Translating it yields CSVAQGTTTNEKLFF.

The chain couples TRBV14 to TRBJ2-1, with D unresolved. CDR1 SGHDN and CDR2 FVKESK come from the germline V gene. V lost 1 base to trimming and J lost 1 base, with 8 bases between them. The CDR3 has 15 amino acids. The CDR3 region is CASSQGMRSYNEQFF. CDR3 DNA sequence: TGTGCCAGCAGCCAAGGGATGAGGTCCTACAATGAGCAGTTCTTC.

This clone occurred a few times. The V and J genes are TRBV6-5 and TRBJ1-1; the D gene is possibly TRBD1 (6 bases). The V gene's germline CDR1 is MNHEY and CDR2 SVGAGI. This CDR3 is built from 14 residues. The V end lost 0 bases, the J end lost 4 bases, and 9 bases lay between the germline ends. The CDR3 loop reads CASSYSRGSTEAFF. Here the CDR3 DNA reads TGTGCCAGCAGTTACTCAAGGGGGAGCACTGAAGCTTTCTTT.

This clone was detected only a few times. J is TRBJ1-2 and V is TRBV11-2; unclear D gene. The germline V gene has CDR1 SGHAT and CDR2 FQNNGV. V lost 5 bases and J lost 4, with 14 bases in between. This CDR3 region has 14 residues. The CDR3 sequence: CASSPIGGSYGYTF. In nucleotides, the CDR3 is TGTGCCAGCAGCCCGATCGGAGGAAGCTATGGCTACACCTTC.

This rearrangement joins TRBV15 to TRBJ2-1; D possibly corresponds to TRBD1 (6 bases). The CDR3 length is 15 residues. In germline, CDR1 is LNHNV, CDR2 YYDKDF (reference sequence). V lost 0 bases to trimming and J lost 8 bases, with 14 bases between them. CDR3 in DNA: TGTGCCACCAGCAGAGAAGATTTGGGGGCGGATGAGCAGTTCTTC. Encoded protein: CATSREDLGADEQFF.

On this clone itself: The same CDR3 arises from other DNA sequences in this sample as well. This chain joins TRBV5-1 and TRBJ1-2; D is unclear. The germline gives CDR1 SGHRS, CDR2 YFSETQ. The CDR3 totals 14 residues. V was shortened by 4 bases and J by 0 bases, with 10 bases between the two germline ends. CDR3 sequence (DNA): TGCGCCAGCAGCCCCGGCGGAACTAACTATGGCTACACCTTC. It specifies CASSPGGTNYGYTF.

This clone was seen a handful of times. This chain joins TRBV9 and TRBJ2-3; D is possibly TRBD2 (5 bases). CDR3 length: 14 residues. The germline V gene encodes CDR1 SGDLS and CDR2 YYNGEE. V lost 0 bases, J lost 2 bases, and 7 bases lay in between. CDR3 sequence (DNA): TGTGCCAGCAGCGTAGCCCGGGACACAGATACGCAGTATTTT. It translates to CASSVARDTDTQYF.

The chain employs TRBV19 and TRBJ2-1; the D gene is possibly TRBD2 (6 bases). Germline assignment: CDR1 LNHDA and CDR2 SQIVND (reference sequence). This CDR3 contains 14 residues. With 5 bases removed from V and 2 bases from J, the gap between germline ends came to 10 bases. This chain's CDR3 is CASSGGIAYNEQFF. CDR3 bases: TGTGCCAGTAGTGGAGGGATCGCCTACAATGAGCAGTTCTTC. Full variable domain (rest looked up from reference TRBV19 and TRBJ2-1): DGGITQSPKYLFRKEGQNVTLSCEQNLNHDAMYWYRQDPGQGLRLIYYSQIVNDFQKGDIAEGYSVSREKKESFPLTVTSAQKNPTAFYLCASSGGIAYNEQFFGPGTRLTVL.

The chain links TRBV7-9 to TRBJ2-5; D is perhaps TRBD2 (6 bases). Germline assignment: CDR1 SEHNR and CDR2 FQNEAQ (reference sequence). The ends were cut back, 4 bases at V and 1 base at J, with 13 bases in the middle. The CDR3 is made up of 15 amino acids. CDR3: CASSSGGQGQETQYF. Here the CDR3 DNA reads TGTGCCAGCAGCTCCGGAGGGCAAGGCCAAGAGACCCAGTACTTC. Filled out from reference TRBV7-9 and TRBJ2-5, the complete variable domain reads DTGVSQNPRHKITKRGQNVTFRCDPISEHNRLYWYRQTLGQGPEFLTYFQNEAQLEKSRLLSDRFSAERPKGSFSTLEIQRTEQGDSAMYLCASSSGGQGQETQYFGPGTRLLVL.

This clone was counted only a few times. V usage is TRBV5-4 and J usage is TRBJ2-7; 9 nucleotides align to TRBD1. CDR1 is SGHNT, CDR2 YYREEE, per germline (reference sequence). V shed 4 bases, J shed 0 bases, and the junction held 11 bases outside the gene matches. The CDR3 is 17 amino acids. The CDR3 bases are TGTGCCAGCAGCACCCCGGGGGACAGGGTTAGCTCCTACGAGCAGTACTTC. Its protein is CASSTPGDRVSSYEQYF. Full variable domain (missing parts from reference TRBV5-4 and TRBJ2-7): ETGVTQSPTHLIKTRGQQVTLRCSSQSGHNTVSWYQQALGQGPQFIFQYYREEENGRGNFPPRFSGLQFPNYSSELNVNALELDDSALYLCASSTPGDRVSSYEQYFGPGTRLTVT.

This chain uses TRBV11-2 with TRBJ2-2; no clear D. Germline V lookup: CDR1 SGHAT, CDR2 FQNNGV. V was trimmed by 0 bases and J by 7 bases, leaving 6 bases between them. The length of the CDR3 is 13 residues. In DNA form, the CDR3 reads TGTGCCAGCAGCTTAGAACCAGTCGGGGAGCTGTTTTTT. Translation: CASSLEPVGELFF.

V and J are TRBV2 and TRBJ2-1; tentative D call: TRBD2 (6 bases). V gave up 6 bases and J gave up 9 bases, with 9 bases separating them. The germline CDR1 and CDR2 sequences are SNHLY and FYNNEI. The CDR3 consists of 11 residues. In DNA, the CDR3 is TGTGCCAGCAGGGAGGGGATTGAGCAGTTCTTC. This gives the protein CASREGIEQFF.

V is TRBV4-3 and J is TRBJ2-3, with 11 bases fitting TRBD2. CDR3 length equals 17 residues. Germline V gives CDR1 LGHNA, CDR2 YSLEER. The ends lost 5 bases at V and 4 bases at J; junction bases unmatched: 11. The CDR3 is CASSKMIAGGPADTQYF. The CDR3 DNA sequence: TGCGCCAGCAGCAAGATGATAGCGGGGGGGCCGGCAGATACGCAGTATTTT.

CDR3 protein: CACQTGSSYEQYF. DNA for the CDR3: TGTGCCTGCCAGACCGGGAGCTCCTACGAGCAGTACTTC. V is TRBV30 and J is TRBJ2-7; D possibly corresponds to TRBD2 (6 bases). This CDR3 is 13 amino acids long. Germline CDR1 reads GTSNPN; CDR2 reads SVGIG (reference sequence). The ends were cut back, 6 bases at V and 0 bases at J, with 12 bases in the middle.

The chain recombines TRBV11-1 with TRBJ2-6; maybe TRBD2 (6 bases). This CDR3 region has 19 residues. Trimming pared 1 base from V and 0 bases from J, leaving 16 bases between. The germline CDR1 and CDR2 sequences are SGHAT and FQDESV (reference sequence). CDR3 sequence (DNA): TGTGCCAGCAGCTTAGACCCGCCGGGACTGCTCTCTGGGGCCAACGTCCTGACTTTC. Translation gives CASSLDPPGLLSGANVLTF.

This clone has just a few counts. This chain joins TRBV7-2 and TRBJ1-1; D is possibly TRBD1 (5 bases). The CDR3 runs to 11 residues. Germline V CDR1 and CDR2: SGHTA, FQGNSA. The V and J ends lost 3 bases and 10 bases respectively, with 9 bases between them. The CDR3 is CASSFGGGAFF. The CDR3 DNA sequence: TGTGCCAGCAGCTTTGGGGGGGGAGCTTTCTTT.

The chain joins TRBV6-1 to TRBJ2-2; D is possibly TRBD1 (5 bases). V dropped 4 bases and J dropped 7 bases, with 10 bases sitting between them. CDR3 length equals 13 residues. Germline-derived CDR1 and CDR2 are MNHNS and SASEGT. CDR3 sequence: CASSAGLSGELFF. The CDR3, as DNA: TGTGCCAGCAGTGCAGGGTTAAGCGGGGAGCTGTTTTTT.

The gene calls are TRBV11-2 and TRBJ1-1; D is ambiguous. V was cut by 5 bases and J by 1 base, with 8 bases left in between. Looked up from germline, CDR1 is SGHAT and CDR2 is FQNNGV. The length of the CDR3 is 13 residues. The CDR3 DNA is TGTGCCAGCAGCATTAAATCGAACACTGAAGCTTTCTTT. Amino acid sequence: CASSIKSNTEAFF.

The V gene is TRBV10-3, the J gene TRBJ2-7, with 10 bases aligning to TRBD1. This CDR3 comprises 17 residues. Germline CDR1 reads ENHRY; CDR2 reads SYGVKD. V lost 6 bases to trimming and J lost 1 base; unmatched junction nucleotides: 12. Written as DNA, the CDR3 is TGTGCCATCAGAGGAGATTATAGGGACAGGGGATCCTACGAGCAGTACTTC. Translated: CAIRGDYRDRGSYEQYF.

This clone came up a few times. The chain carries TRBV30 and TRBJ2-5, with 7 bases identical to TRBD1. CDR1 and CDR2 (germline): GTSNPN, SVGIG (reference sequence). V lost 2 bases and J lost 0; bases outside the gene matches: 3. This CDR3 region has 14 residues. The DNA of the CDR3 is TGTGCCTGGAGTCGGGACAGTAACCAAGAGACCCAGTACTTC. Its translation: CAWSRDSNQETQYF.

The sample holds a few counts of this clone. CDR3 coding DNA: TGTGCCAGCAGCTTAGGTGCAGGGAATCCTGAAGCTTTCTTT. Protein: CASSLGAGNPEAFF. The chain recombines TRBV7-9 with TRBJ1-1; D may be TRBD1 (5 bases). V shed 1 base and J shed 6 bases, with 12 bases lying between them. The CDR3 contains 14 residues. Germline V gene sequence: CDR1 SEHNR, CDR2 FQNEAQ (reference sequence).

This rearrangement joins TRBV11-2 to TRBJ1-2; perhaps TRBD1 as D (5 bases). Germline loops: CDR1 SGHAT, CDR2 FQNNGV. The CDR3 has 15 amino acids. V was clipped by 1 base and J by 4 bases, with 13 bases between them. The chain's CDR3 is CASSLGEGQTYGYTF. Written as DNA, the CDR3 is TGTGCCAGCAGCTTAGGGGAGGGGCAGACCTATGGCTACACCTTC.